This T cell receptor (beta chain) was obtained from a study of cytomegalovirus exposure and HLA in healthy donors. V gave up 5 bases and J gave up 3 bases, with 16 bases separating them. The CDR3 is 15 amino acids. Germline V gene data show CDR1 as LNHDA and CDR2 as SQIVND (reference sequence). This clone was found a few times. Vbeta (60) and Jbeta (13) primers were used in the PCR. Some clones are missing from TCRdb's copy, which holds only in-frame ones; the method was immunoSEQ multiplex PCR. The sample has fewer than 250,000 clones, 80% to 90% seen once. The chain links TRBV19 to TRBJ1-1, with D possibly being TRBD1 (6 bases). The receptor's source is a man between 25 and 39 years old in good health and CMV-seronegative. The material sequenced was PBMCs. As DNA, the CDR3 is TGTGCCAGTAGTCTTCGGACAGCTGGGGACACTGAAGCTTTCTTT. Translating it yields CASSLRTAGDTEAFF.